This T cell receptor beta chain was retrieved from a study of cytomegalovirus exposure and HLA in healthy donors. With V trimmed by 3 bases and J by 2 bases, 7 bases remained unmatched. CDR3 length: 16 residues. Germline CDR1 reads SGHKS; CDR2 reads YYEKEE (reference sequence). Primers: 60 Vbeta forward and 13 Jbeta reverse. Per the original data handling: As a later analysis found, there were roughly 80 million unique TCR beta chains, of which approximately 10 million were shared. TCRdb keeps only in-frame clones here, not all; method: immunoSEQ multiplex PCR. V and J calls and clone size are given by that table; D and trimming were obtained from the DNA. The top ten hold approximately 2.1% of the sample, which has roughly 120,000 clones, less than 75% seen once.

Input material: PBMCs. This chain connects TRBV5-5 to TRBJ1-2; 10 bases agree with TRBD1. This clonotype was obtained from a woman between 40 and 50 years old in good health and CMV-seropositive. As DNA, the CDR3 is TGTGCCAGCAGCTGGGACAGGGGAGGTGAAAACTATGGCTACACCTTC. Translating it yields CASSWDRGGENYGYTF.